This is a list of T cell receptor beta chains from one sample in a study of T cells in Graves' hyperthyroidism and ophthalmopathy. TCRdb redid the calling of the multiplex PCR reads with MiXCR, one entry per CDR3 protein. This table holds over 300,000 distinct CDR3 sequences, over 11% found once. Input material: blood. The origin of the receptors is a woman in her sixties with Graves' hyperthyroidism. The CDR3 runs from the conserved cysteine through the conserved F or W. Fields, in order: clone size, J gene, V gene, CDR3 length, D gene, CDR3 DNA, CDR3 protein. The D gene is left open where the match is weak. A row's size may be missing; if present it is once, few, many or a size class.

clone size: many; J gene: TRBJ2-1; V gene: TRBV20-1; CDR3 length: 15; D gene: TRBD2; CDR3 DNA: TGCAGTGCTCAGCGGGCGGGAGGGCCCCTCAATGAGCAGTTCTTC; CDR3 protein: CSAQRAGGPLNEQFF
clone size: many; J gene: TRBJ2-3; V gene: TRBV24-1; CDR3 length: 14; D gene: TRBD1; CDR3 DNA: TGTGCCACCAGTGAGGGACAGGGAACAGATACGCAGTATTTT; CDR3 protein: CATSEGQGTDTQYF
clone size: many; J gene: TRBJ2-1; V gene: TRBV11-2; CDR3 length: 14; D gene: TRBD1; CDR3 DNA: TGTGCCAGCAGTTCCGGGACAGGGGGGAATGAGCAGTTCTTC; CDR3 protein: CASSSGTGGNEQFF
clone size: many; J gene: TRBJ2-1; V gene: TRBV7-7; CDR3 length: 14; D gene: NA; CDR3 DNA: TGTGCTAGCAGCTTGGGTGACTCGACTTGGGAGCAGTTCTTC; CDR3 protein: CASSLGDSTWEQFF
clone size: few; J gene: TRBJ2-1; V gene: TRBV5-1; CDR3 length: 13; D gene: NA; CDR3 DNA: TGCGCCAGCAGCTTGGCCGTCTGGAGTGAGCAGTTCTTC; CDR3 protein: CASSLAVWSEQFF
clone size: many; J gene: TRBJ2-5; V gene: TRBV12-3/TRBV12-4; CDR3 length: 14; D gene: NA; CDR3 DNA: TGTGCCAGCAGTCCGCCTAGAAAATCAGAGACCCAGTACTTC; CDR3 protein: CASSPPRKSETQYF
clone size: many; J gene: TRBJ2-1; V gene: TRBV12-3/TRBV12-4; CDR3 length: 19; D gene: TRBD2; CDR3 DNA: TGTGCCAGCAGTTTAGGACTAGCGGGAGGCCCTTTAAAAGGCAATGAGCAGTTCTTC; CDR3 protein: CASSLGLAGGPLKGNEQFF
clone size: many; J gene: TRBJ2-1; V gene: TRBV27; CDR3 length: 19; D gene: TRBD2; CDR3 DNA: TGTGCCAGCAGTTTACAACTAGCGGGAATCGGGAGCTCCTACAATGAGCAGTTCTTC; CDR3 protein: CASSLQLAGIGSSYNEQFF
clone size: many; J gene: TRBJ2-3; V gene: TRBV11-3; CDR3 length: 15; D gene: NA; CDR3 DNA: TGTGCCAGCAGCTTAGATCCGGGAAGCACAGATACGCAGTATTTT; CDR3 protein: CASSLDPGSTDTQYF
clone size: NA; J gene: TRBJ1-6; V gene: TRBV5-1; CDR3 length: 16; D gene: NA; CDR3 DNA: TGCGCCAGCAGCAACGAACAGAGGTCCTATAATTCACCCCTCCACTTT; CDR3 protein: CASSNEQRSYNSPLHF
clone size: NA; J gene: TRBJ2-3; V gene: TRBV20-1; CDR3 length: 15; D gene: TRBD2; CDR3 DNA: TGCAGTGCTAGAAGTGCGGGAGGCCAGGTAGATACGCAGTATTTT; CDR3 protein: CSARSAGGQVDTQYF
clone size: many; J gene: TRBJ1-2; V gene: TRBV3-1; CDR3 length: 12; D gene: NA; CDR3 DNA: TGTGCCAGCAGCCGGAGGGGGGGCGGCTACACCTTC; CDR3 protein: CASSRRGGGYTF
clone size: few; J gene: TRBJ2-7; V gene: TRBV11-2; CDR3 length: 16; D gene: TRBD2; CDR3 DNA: TGTGCCAGCAGCTCGTCCGGGACTAGCGGGAGGAACGAGCAGTACTTC; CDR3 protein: CASSSSGTSGRNEQYF
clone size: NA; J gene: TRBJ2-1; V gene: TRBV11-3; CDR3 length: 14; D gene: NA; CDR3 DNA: TGTGCCAGCAGCTTAGGGACAACACCCTACGAGCAGTTCTTC; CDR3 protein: CASSLGTTPYEQFF
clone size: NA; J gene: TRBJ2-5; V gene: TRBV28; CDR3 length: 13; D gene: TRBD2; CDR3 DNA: TGTGCCAGCAGTCGACTAGCTAGGGAGACCCAGTACTTC; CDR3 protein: CASSRLARETQYF
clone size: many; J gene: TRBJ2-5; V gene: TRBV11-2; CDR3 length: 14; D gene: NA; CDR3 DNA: TGTGCCAGCAGCTCGCGGGGAGGCCAAGAGACCCAGTACTTC; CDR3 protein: CASSSRGGQETQYF
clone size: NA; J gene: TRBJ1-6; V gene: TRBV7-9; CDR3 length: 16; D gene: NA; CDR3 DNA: TGTGCCAGCAGCCCGGCGGCAAGCCCTGTGAATTCACCCCTCCACTTT; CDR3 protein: CASSPAASPVNSPLHF
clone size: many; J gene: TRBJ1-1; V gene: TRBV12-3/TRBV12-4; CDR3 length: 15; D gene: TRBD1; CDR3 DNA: TGTGCCAGCAGTTCGACCGGGACAGGGGGATCTGAAGCTTTCTTT; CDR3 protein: CASSSTGTGGSEAFF